A selection of T cell receptor beta chains follows, all from one sample in a study of shared clonotypes between healthy human individuals. The protocol was immunoSEQ multiplex PCR, while the TCRdb copy is restricted to in-frame clones and leaves out a portion. The table records about 2 million clones, 90% to 95% of them present only once. Sequencing was done on a sample of naive CD4+ T cells sorted from blood. These receptors were collected from a man aged 18-30 years in good health. Both conserved end residues are part of each CDR3. A D gene is named only where the DNA matches it firmly. Clone size is not always given. Where it is, it says once, few, many or a class for expanded clones.

size	V	D	J	DNA	CDR3
.	TRBV11-2	.	TRBJ2-3	TGTGCCAGCGCTTTTGGACGGGGAGATACGCAGTATTTT	CASAFGRGDTQYF
.	TRBV2	TRBD1	TRBJ1-4	TGTGCCAGCACTGAAGGGGGCTGGGCAACTAATGAAAAACTGTTTTTT	CASTEGGWATNEKLFF
.	TRBV19	TRBD1	TRBJ1-2	TGTGCCAGTAGTACTCCCCGGGGACAGCGGGCCTATGGCTACACCTTC	CASSTPRGQRAYGYTF
.	TRBV19	.	TRBJ1-6	TGTGCCAGTAGTATAGACGGGACCGCTGTGGCTCCCCTCCACTTT	CASSIDGTAVAPLHF
.	TRBV30	TRBD1	TRBJ1-4	TGTGCCTGGAGTGGCCGGGACAGAGTATTTTTT	CAWSGRDRVFF
.	TRBV18	TRBD1	TRBJ1-1	TGTGCCAGCTCATCAAACGTAGGACAGGGCACTGAAGCTTTCTTT	CASSSNVGQGTEAFF
.	TRBV4-1	.	TRBJ2-3	TGCGCCAGCAGCCAAGAAACCCCAGATACGCAGTATTTT	CASSQETPDTQYF
.	TRBV7-2	.	TRBJ1-1	TGTGCCAGCAGCTTAATTCGGGGGCTATCGAACACTGAAGCTTTCTTT	CASSLIRGLSNTEAFF
.	TRBV5-6	.	TRBJ2-7	TGTGCCAGCAGCCGCGGGGTCTACGAGCAGTACTTC	CASSRGVYEQYF
.	TRBV10-2	.	TRBJ2-3	TGCGCCAGTACGACTAAGGCGGTGAGCACAGATACGCAGTATTTT	CASTTKAVSTDTQYF
.	TRBV6-5	.	TRBJ2-6	TGTGCCAGCAGTCCCGTGGGAGGGGCCAACGTCCTGACTTTC	CASSPVGGANVLTF
.	TRBV5-1	.	TRBJ2-3	TGCGCCAGCAGCCTGGTTGGAGGGGGCTACACAGATACGCAGTATTTT	CASSLVGGGYTDTQYF
once	TRBV6-5	TRBD1	TRBJ2-5	TGTGCCAGCAGCCGGACAGGGTCTCAGGAGACCCAGTACTTC	CASSRTGSQETQYF
.	TRBV30	.	TRBJ1-5	TGTGCCTGGAGGGACTCACAGGGATTATATCAGCCCCAGCATTTT	CAWRDSQGLYQPQHF
.	TRBV2	.	TRBJ2-7	TGTGCCAGCATCAATCGGGGGTCCTACGAGCAGTACTTC	CASINRGSYEQYF
.	TRBV6-1	.	TRBJ2-7	TGTGCCAGCAGAATCTTCAGCTCCTACGAGCAGTACTTC	CASRIFSSYEQYF
.	TRBV5-4	TRBD2	TRBJ2-2	TGTGCCAGCAGCTTAGGAGCGGGGGGGAACACCGGGGAGCTGTTTTTT	CASSLGAGGNTGELFF